This T cell receptor (beta chain) was found in a study of cytomegalovirus exposure and HLA in healthy donors. The study's findings and limits: In a later analysis, at a false discovery rate of 0.05, 16,951 TCR beta sequences were associated with HLA alleles. Altogether, 150 to 200 TCR beta chains were recorded as cytomegalovirus-associated.

The PCR ran on 60 Vbeta and 13 Jbeta primers. Sequenced by immunoSEQ multiplex PCR; TCRdb stores in-frame clones only, minus some. The profile shows some 130,000 clones, 9.7% of them singletons. The CDR3 runs 16 residues. Looked up from germline, CDR1 is MNHNS and CDR2 is SASEGT. After removal of 2 bases from V and 2 bases from J, the junction contained 8 bases not matched to a gene. This clone was seen many times. Its specificity is unknown. The donors were healthy bone marrow donors. This chain joins TRBV6-1 and TRBJ2-7; 8 nucleotides agree with TRBD1. Sample: PBMCs. The sequence was obtained from a man between 45 and 60 years old in good health and CMV-seronegative. The chain's CDR3 is CASSESGQVITYEQYF. The DNA for the CDR3 is TGTGCCAGCAGTGAATCGGGACAGGTTATTACCTACGAGCAGTACTTC.